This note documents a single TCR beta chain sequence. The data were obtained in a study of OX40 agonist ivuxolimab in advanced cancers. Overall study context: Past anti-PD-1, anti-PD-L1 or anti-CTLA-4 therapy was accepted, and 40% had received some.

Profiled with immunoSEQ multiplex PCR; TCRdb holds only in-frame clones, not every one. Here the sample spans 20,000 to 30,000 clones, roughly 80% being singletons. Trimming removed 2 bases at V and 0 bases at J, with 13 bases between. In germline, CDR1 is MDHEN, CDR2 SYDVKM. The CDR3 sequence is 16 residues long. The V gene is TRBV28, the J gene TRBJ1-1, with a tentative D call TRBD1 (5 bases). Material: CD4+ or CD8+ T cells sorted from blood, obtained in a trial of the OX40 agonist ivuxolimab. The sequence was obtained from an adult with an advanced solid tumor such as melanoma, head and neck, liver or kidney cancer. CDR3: CASSLRQGILNTEAFF. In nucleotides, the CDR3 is TGTGCCAGCAGTTTACGCCAGGGTATTCTGAACACTGAAGCTTTCTTT. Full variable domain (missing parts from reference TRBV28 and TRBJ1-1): DVKVTQSSRYLVKRTGEKVFLECVQDMDHENMFWYRQDPGLGLRLIYFSYDVKMKEKGDIPEGYSVSREKKERFSLILESASTNQTSMYLCASSLRQGILNTEAFFGQGTRLTVV.